One and the same sample provided the 2 T cell receptor beta chains below, sequenced in a study of blood T cell repertoires in COVID-19. Method: immunoSEQ multiplex PCR; TCRdb's copy keeps in-frame clones and lacks some. The table has 250,000 or so clones, around 90% seen once. The sequenced sample consisted of PBMCs or T cells enriched from blood (not recorded which). The receptors were gathered from a woman aged 40 to 50 who had been exposed to COVID-19.

This chain joins TRBV4-3 and TRBJ1-1; 9 bases line up with TRBD1. With 4 bases clipped from V and 11 bases from J, the junction kept 11 bases outside the gene matches. The CDR3 spans 14 residues. CDR1 is LGHNA, CDR2 YSLEER, per germline. DNA for the CDR3: TGCGCCAGCAGCCCCCCATCCGGGACAGGGTTGGCTTTCTTT. It codes for CASSPPSGTGLAFF.

The genes are TRBV27 and TRBJ1-6; the D gene is possibly TRBD1 (6 bases). The CDR3 extends over 13 amino acids. CDR1 and CDR2 from the germline V gene are MNHEY and SMNVEV (reference sequence). Trimming took off 7 bases at V and 7 bases at J, with 11 bases between the two ends. This chain's CDR3 is CASKGVANSPLHF. CDR3 DNA: TGTGCCAGCAAGGGGGTAGCAAATTCACCCCTCCACTTT.